Presented here are 17 T cell receptor beta chains from one specimen sequenced in a study of shared T cell receptors in the human thymus. Clones were sequenced by immunoSEQ multiplex PCR, and TCRdb holds only the in-frame ones, with some missing. There are about 660,000 clones in the sample; approximately 87% occur only once, and 0.01% lies in the top ten. These sequences were also reported in another study, on human thymus T cells.

The sample taken for sequencing was thymocytes. The receptors were sampled from a boy less than two years old with a congenital heart defect.

This clone was seen a single time. Other DNA sequences in the sample encode the same CDR3. This sequence joins TRBV5-6 and TRBJ2-5, with a weak D call TRBD2 (5 bases). The CDR3 consists of 13 residues. Germline V gene lookup returns CDR1 SGHDT and CDR2 YYEEEE. V shed 5 bases and J shed 5 bases, with 13 bases lying between them. The chain's CDR3 is CASSLRGRETQYF. DNA of the CDR3: TGTGCCAGCAGTCTACGGGGTCGGGAGACCCAGTACTTC.

This chain connects TRBV29-1 to TRBJ2-3; D possibly corresponds to TRBD2 (6 bases). CDR3 length equals 14 residues. Germline V lookup: CDR1 SQVTM, CDR2 ANQGSEA. Trimming shortened V by 4 bases and J by 0 bases, and 11 bases separated the two germline ends. For the CDR3, the DNA is TGCAGCGTTGCCGCGGGAAACAGCACAGATACGCAGTATTTT. Translating gives CSVAAGNSTDTQYF.

CDR3 sequence: CASSLRHPSGNTIYF. The DNA for the CDR3 is TGTGCCAGCAGCCTCCGACACCCCTCTGGAAACACCATATATTTT. This rearrangement joins TRBV7-2 to TRBJ1-3; no definite D call. Per germline, CDR1 SGHTA and CDR2 FQGNSA. The V end lost 5 bases, the J end lost 0 bases, and 11 bases lay between the germline ends. This CDR3 contains 15 residues.

V and J are TRBV19 and TRBJ1-5; 10 bases fit TRBD1. CDR3 length: 14 amino acids. V lost 4 bases and J lost 4; bases outside the gene matches: 1. Germline lookup yields CDR1 LNHDA and CDR2 SQIVND (reference sequence). In DNA form, the CDR3 reads TGTGCCAGTAGTAGACAGGGGGCGAATCAGCCCCAGCATTTT. Protein product: CASSRQGANQPQHF.

CDR3 bases: TGTGCCAGCAGCTTAGGTTCTTGGACTAGCGGGAGAGGAAATGAGCAGTTCTTC. Its translation: CASSLGSWTSGRGNEQFF. This chain connects TRBV7-9 to TRBJ2-1, with 13 bases lining up with TRBD2. Germline V gene lookup returns CDR1 SEHNR and CDR2 FQNEAQ (reference sequence). CDR3 size: 18 residues. Germline trimming cut 1 base from V and 7 bases from J; bases unmatched to any gene: 10.

V is TRBV6-5 and J is TRBJ2-7, with 7 bases identical to TRBD1. CDR1 MNHEY and CDR2 SVGAGI come from the germline V gene. The CDR3 is made up of 15 amino acids. The V segment lost 0 bases and the J segment 3 bases; nucleotides outside the gene matches: 5. CDR3 coding DNA: TGTGCCAGCAGTTACTCAGGGGGCAATGACTACGAGCAGTACTTC. This gives the protein CASSYSGGNDYEQYF.

V is TRBV25-1 and J is TRBJ2-7; unclear D gene. CDR3 length: 13 residues. V was clipped by 2 bases and J by 5 bases, with 10 bases between them. Germline V gene sequence: CDR1 MGHDK, CDR2 SYGVNS. The CDR3 DNA sequence: TGTGCCAGCAGTGAACCCTCCCCCGACGAGCAGTACTTC. Its translation: CASSEPSPDEQYF.

The V gene is TRBV7-2, the J gene TRBJ1-2; TRBD1 aligns across 7 bases. The CDR3 is 14 residues long. The J segment lost 8 bases and the V segment lost 2 bases, leaving 8 bases of the junction unmatched. Germline CDR1 reads SGHTA; CDR2 reads FQGNSA. The CDR3 region is CASSLKGAFRGYTF. The CDR3 region has the DNA TGTGCCAGCAGCTTAAAGGGGGCGTTTCGGGGCTACACCTTC.

This clone appeared a few times. V usage is TRBV15 and J usage is TRBJ2-3; TRBD2 aligns across 8 bases. In germline, CDR1 is LNHNV, CDR2 YYDKDF (reference sequence). V dropped 3 bases and J dropped 2; count of bases not matched to a gene: 16. CDR3 size: 19 residues. The DNA for the CDR3 is TGTGCCACCAGCAGCCACTTGACGGGAGGGAAATCAGACACAGATACGCAGTATTTT. Amino acid sequence: CATSSHLTGGKSDTDTQYF.

The chain recombines TRBV30 with TRBJ2-7, with TRBD2 matching 10 bases. With 2 bases clipped from V and 7 bases from J, the junction kept 14 bases outside the gene matches. Per the germline V gene, CDR1 is GTSNPN and CDR2 is SVGIG (reference sequence). The CDR3 sequence is 16 residues long. This chain's CDR3 is CAWSPSPVLAGGEQYF. CDR3 bases: TGTGCCTGGAGTCCCTCTCCGGTGTTAGCGGGAGGAGAGCAGTACTTC.

CDR3 bases: TGTGCCAGCTGTTTGAGCGGGATCAGCACAGATACGCAGTATTTT. Its protein is CASCLSGISTDTQYF. This sequence joins TRBV6-4 and TRBJ2-3, with 7 bases fitting TRBD2. Germline V lookup: CDR1 MRHNA, CDR2 SNTAGT. V lost 8 bases and J lost 0; bases outside the gene matches: 8. CDR3 size: 15 residues.

This chain joins TRBV6-5 and TRBJ2-7; TRBD1 agrees at 8 bases. There are 16 residues in the CDR3. The germline V gene encodes CDR1 MNHEY and CDR2 SVGAGI. With V trimmed by 0 bases and J by 2 bases, 6 bases remained unmatched. CDR3 sequence reads: CASSYSMRTGTYEQYF. CDR3 DNA sequence: TGTGCCAGCAGTTACTCGATGAGGACAGGGACCTACGAGCAGTACTTC.

This chain connects TRBV7-8 to TRBJ2-2, with TRBD2 as a possible D gene (6 bases). Germline V gives CDR1 SGHVS, CDR2 FQNEAQ. Between the trimmed V and J ends, which lost 5 bases and 4 bases, there was a span of 17 bases. The CDR3 is 16 amino acids. The CDR3 is CASSPEGTQITGELFF. The DNA for the CDR3 is TGTGCCAGCAGCCCCGAGGGGACTCAGATCACCGGGGAGCTGTTTTTT.

V is TRBV19 and J is TRBJ2-7; 8 bases match TRBD2. The junction had 6 bases not matched to a gene; V was cut back by 1 base and J by 7 bases. This CDR3 is 14 amino acids long. The V gene's germline CDR1 is LNHDA and CDR2 SQIVND (reference sequence). The CDR3 DNA reads TGTGCCAGTAGTATAGTATCGGGAGGGGAAGAGCAGTACTTC. It encodes CASSIVSGGEEQYF.

The CDR3 loop is CASSSYGLAGGAWYNEQFF. DNA for the CDR3: TGTGCCAGCAGCTCGTACGGACTAGCGGGAGGTGCGTGGTACAATGAGCAGTTCTTC. This chain connects TRBV7-6 to TRBJ2-1; the match to TRBD2 covers 14 bases. Germline trimming cut 4 bases from V and 4 bases from J; bases unmatched to any gene: 12. This CDR3 contains 19 residues. The germline gives CDR1 SGHVS, CDR2 FNYEAQ. Drawing the rest from reference TRBV7-6 and TRBJ2-1, the complete variable domain is GAGVSQSPRYKVTKRGQDVALRCDPISGHVSLYWYRQALGQGPEFLTYFNYEAQQDKSGLPNDRFSAERPEGSISTLTIQRTEQRDSAMYRCASSSYGLAGGAWYNEQFFGPGTRLTVL.

The chain recombines TRBV7-9 with TRBJ2-7, with a possible D match to TRBD2 (6 bases). This CDR3 region has 14 residues. V lost 5 bases and J 2 bases, leaving 13 bases between the germline ends. CDR1 is SEHNR, CDR2 FQNEAQ, per germline (reference sequence). The CDR3 nucleotides are TGTGCCAGCAGCCCCGGACTATTCACCTACGAGCAGTACTTC. It yields the protein CASSPGLFTYEQYF.

The CDR3 DNA reads as TGTGCCAGCAGCCGGGCGGAGGGGAGGGAGCAGTACTTC. It translates to CASSRAEGREQYF. The V call is TRBV5-6, the J call TRBJ2-7, with a tentative D call TRBD2 (6 bases). Germline loops: CDR1 SGHDT, CDR2 YYEEEE. V lost 4 bases to trimming and J lost 7 bases, with 15 bases between them. The length of the CDR3 is 13 residues.